One and the same sample provided the 17 T cell receptor beta chains below, sequenced in a study of technical replicates of blood from several donors (dated by TCRdb to 2016 to 2017). The library was prepared using the immunoSEQ multiplex PCR assay. TCRdb obtained this table from immuneACCESS and retained in-frame rearrangements with V and J assigned. These tables miss some clones; where compared with another copy, unresolved V genes account for less than half of the shortfall, and the remainder is unexplained. The sample table holds 76,000 or so clones, of which around 90% were seen once. About 0.25% of the sample comes from the top ten. Input material: T cells isolated from PBMCs. The receptors shown here come from a human donor in good health.

The chain carries TRBV5-1 and TRBJ2-5, with unresolved D. The CDR3 covers 14 residues. Trimming took 0 bases from V and 0 from J, leaving 6 bases between them. CDR1 is SGHRS, CDR2 YFSETQ, per germline. The CDR3 nucleotides are TGCGCCAGCAGCTTGGCTTCGTACCAAGAGACCCAGTACTTC. It specifies CASSLASYQETQYF.

V gene TRBV4-1 combines with J gene TRBJ2-5, with a weak D call TRBD2 (6 bases). Trimming pared 5 bases from V and 4 bases from J, leaving 17 bases between. Germline V gene sequence: CDR1 MGHRA, CDR2 YSYEKL. This CDR3 has 15 residues. The CDR3 sequence is CASSGLEGLLETQYF. For the CDR3, the DNA is TGCGCCAGCAGCGGTTTGGAGGGTCTGTTAGAGACCCAGTACTTC.

The J gene is TRBJ1-1, the V gene TRBV29-1; D is perhaps TRBD1 (6 bases). Germline V gives CDR1 SQVTM, CDR2 ANQGSEA. The CDR3 has 11 residues. V gave up 6 bases and J gave up 7 bases, with 12 bases separating them. The CDR3 sequence is CSVDSPSEAFF. The CDR3 DNA follows: TGCAGCGTGGACAGCCCTAGTGAAGCTTTCTTT.

This rearrangement joins TRBV18 to TRBJ1-6; no clear D gene. V was pared by 2 bases and J by 4 bases, with 9 bases between. Germline-derived CDR1 and CDR2 are KGHSH and LQKENI. This CDR3 is 15 amino acids long. DNA for the CDR3: TGTGCCAGCTCACCAGAAACAGCTTATAATTCACCCCTCCACTTT. Encoded protein: CASSPETAYNSPLHF.

The CDR3 coding sequence is TGCGCCAGCAGCTTGACTAGGACAGGAGAAGAGACCCAGTACTTC. It codes for CASSLTRTGEETQYF. The V and J genes are TRBV5-1 and TRBJ2-5; 7 positions agree with TRBD1. J was trimmed by 3 bases and V by 1 base; bases with no gene match: 6. CDR1 SGHRS and CDR2 YFSETQ come from the germline V gene. This CDR3 contains 15 residues.

The chain uses TRBV7-9 and TRBJ1-1; D is ambiguous. Germline CDR1 SEHNR, CDR2 FQNEAQ (reference sequence). The CDR3 spans 10 residues. Trimming removed 3 bases at V and 8 bases at J, with 4 bases between. The CDR3 region has the DNA TGTGCCAGCAGCTTTATCGAAGCTTTCTTT. It translates to CASSFIEAFF.

The chain uses TRBV28 and TRBJ1-5; possibly TRBD1 for D (5 bases). This CDR3 contains 15 residues. Trimming left V 3 bases short and J 7 bases short, with 16 bases between. CDR1 and CDR2 (germline): MDHEN, SYDVKM. The DNA for the CDR3 is TGTGCCAGCAGTTTTATATCAGGGATTAACCAGCCCCAGCATTTT. Translating it yields CASSFISGINQPQHF.

This clone was found once. The chain couples TRBV7-8 to TRBJ2-3, with 9 bases aligning to TRBD2. V shed 0 bases, J shed 2 bases, and the junction held 9 bases outside the gene matches. Per the germline V gene, CDR1 is SGHVS and CDR2 is FQNEAQ. The CDR3 loop spans 18 amino acids. CDR3 protein: CASSLASAGGLYTDTQYF. Here the CDR3 DNA reads TGTGCCAGCAGCTTAGCCTCCGCGGGGGGGCTATACACAGATACGCAGTATTTT. The variable domain in full, with the rest retrieved from reference TRBV7-8 and TRBJ2-3, is GAGVSQSPRYKVAKRGQDVALRCDPISGHVSLFWYQQALGQGPEFLTYFQNEAQLDKSGLPSDRFFAERPEGSVSTLKIQRTQQEDSAVYLCASSLASAGGLYTDTQYFGPGTRLTVL.

The rearrangement uses TRBV6-1 and TRBJ1-4; D is possibly TRBD1 (6 bases). The CDR3 runs 14 residues. V gave up 7 bases and J gave up 2 bases, with 11 bases separating them. Germline V lookup: CDR1 MNHNS, CDR2 SASEGT. The CDR3 reads CASKKTGTNEKLFF. The CDR3 region has the DNA TGTGCCAGCAAGAAGACAGGTACTAATGAAAAACTGTTTTTT.

The rearrangement links TRBV9 to TRBJ2-7; D not resolved. Germline CDR1 reads SGDLS; CDR2 reads YYNGEE. Trimming pared 7 bases from V and 10 bases from J, leaving 15 bases between. The CDR3 length is 11 residues. CDR3 DNA: TGTGCCAGCGGGCGTGGATACGGACAGTACTTC. Translated: CASGRGYGQYF.

V usage is TRBV6-1 and J usage is TRBJ1-2; 10 bases line up with TRBD1. The germline V gene has CDR1 MNHNS and CDR2 SASEGT. Trimming cost V 6 bases and J 5 bases; bases outside gene matches: 6. There are 14 residues in the CDR3. CDR3 nucleotide sequence: TGTGCCAGCAGAGCCGGGACAGGGGTTTATGGCTACACCTTC. Protein sequence: CASRAGTGVYGYTF.

This clone was seen just once. This chain links TRBV5-1 with TRBJ1-4; TRBD1 aligns across 8 bases. The J segment lost 5 bases and the V segment lost 4 bases, leaving 10 bases of the junction unmatched. Germline CDR1 and CDR2: SGHRS and YFSETQ. This CDR3 region has 16 residues. CDR3 coding DNA: TGCGCCAGCAGCCCCCTGGAGGACAGGGAAAATGAAAAACTGTTTTTT. It encodes CASSPLEDRENEKLFF.

DNA of the CDR3: TGTGCCAGCAGAACACCCAGGACAGCTGGCTACACCTTC. Protein product: CASRTPRTAGYTF. The V call is TRBV5-5, the J call TRBJ1-2; maybe TRBD1 (6 bases). The CDR3 consists of 13 residues. Germline loops: CDR1 SGHKS, CDR2 YYEKEE (reference sequence). Trimming removed 5 bases from V and 7 bases from J, with 15 bases in between. The full variable domain, rest sourced from reference TRBV5-5 and TRBJ1-2, is DAGVTQSPTHLIKTRGQQVTLRCSPISGHKSVSWYQQVLGQGPQFIFQYYEKEERGRGNFPDRFSARQFPNYSSELNVNALLLGDSALYLCASRTPRTAGYTFGSGTRLTVV.

This rearrangement joins TRBV6-5 to TRBJ1-2; TRBD1 matches 9 bases. V lost 4 bases to trimming and J lost 9 bases; unmatched junction nucleotides: 6. CDR3 size: 13 residues. Germline CDR1 MNHEY, CDR2 SVGAGI. CDR3 protein: CASSSGTGYRYTF. The CDR3 nucleotides read TGTGCCAGCAGTTCCGGGACAGGGTATCGCTACACCTTC.

The chain is built from TRBV7-9 and TRBJ2-5; unclear D gene. The tail of the sequence fits TRBJ2-7 better, so the J call may be wrong. The CDR3 runs 14 residues. Germline V gene data show CDR1 as SEHNR and CDR2 as FQNEAQ (reference sequence). The CDR3 DNA is TGTGCCAGCAGCCCATATGTAGTTTCCTACGAGCAGTACTTC. Translating it yields CASSPYVVSYEQYF.

In DNA, the CDR3 is TGTGCCAGCAGTGACGACCGGGACAGGGAGCTGACCGGGGAGCTGTTTTTT. Translating it yields CASSDDRDRELTGELFF. The chain employs TRBV6-1 and TRBJ2-2; 9 bases agree with TRBD1. CDR3 size: 17 residues. Germline loops: CDR1 MNHNS, CDR2 SASEGT. V lost 3 bases, J lost 5 bases, and 10 bases stayed unmatched.

This rearrangement joins TRBV2 to TRBJ1-5; unclear D gene. V dropped 4 bases and J dropped 4 bases, with 8 bases sitting between them. The germline V gene encodes CDR1 SNHLY and CDR2 FYNNEI. The CDR3 runs 13 residues. As DNA, the CDR3 is TGTGCCAGCAGTGTTTACTCAAATCAGCCCCAGCATTTT. Protein sequence: CASSVYSNQPQHF.